Presented here are 14 T cell receptor beta chains from one specimen sequenced in a study of blood T cell repertoires in COVID-19. Here immunoSEQ multiplex PCR was the method, and the copy in TCRdb shows in-frame clones only, minus some. The repertoire includes some 99,000 clones, around 82% of them detected once, and about 4.7% sits in the top ten. What was sequenced was peripheral blood. The receptors come from a human donor in a cohort sampled during active or convalescent COVID-19.

This chain links TRBV24-1 with TRBJ2-3; TRBD2 agrees at 12 bases. J was trimmed by 0 bases and V by 2 bases; bases with no gene match: 2. CDR1 is KGHDR, CDR2 SFDVKD, per germline. This CDR3 is built from 17 residues. CDR3 in DNA: TGTGCCACCAGTGATTGGACTAGCGGGGAAAGCACAGATACGCAGTATTTT. Encoded protein: CATSDWTSGESTDTQYF.

This clone was counted only a few times. V usage is TRBV21-1 and J usage is TRBJ1-6; TRBD1 reflects the table's D call only, with no check against the DNA. TRBV21-1 is marked as a pseudogene. This CDR3 has 19 residues. The CDR3 loop is CASSKNLPNRGDYNSPLHF. CDR3 nucleotides: TGTGCCAGCAGCAAAAACCTACCGAACAGGGGCGACTATAATTCACCCCTCCACTTT.

The DNA for the CDR3 is TGTGCCAGCAGCTTGTTTGGAGGGAACAGAGAGCAGTTCTTC. Translating gives CASSLFGGNREQFF. J is TRBJ2-1 and V is TRBV7-2; maybe TRBD2 (6 bases). Germline values: CDR1 SGHTA, CDR2 FQGNSA. This CDR3 has 14 residues. The V end lost 3 bases, the J end lost 10 bases, and 16 bases lay between the germline ends.

The genes are TRBV28 and TRBJ2-7; tentative D call: TRBD2 (6 bases). The CDR3 runs to 16 residues. Trimming took 5 bases from V and 2 from J, leaving 19 bases between them. CDR1 MDHEN and CDR2 SYDVKM come from the germline V gene. The CDR3 is CASSPGGAEATYEQYF. In DNA form, the CDR3 reads TGTGCCAGCAGTCCCGGGGGTGCGGAGGCAACCTACGAGCAGTACTTC.

CDR3 coding DNA: TGTGCCAGCAGCTTGGCCGGGTTCCGCACTGAAGCTTTCTTT. Its protein product is CASSLAGFRTEAFF. The chain uses TRBV5-5 and TRBJ1-1, with D unclear. This CDR3 is built from 14 residues. With 0 bases removed from V and 4 bases from J, the gap between germline ends came to 10 bases. Per the germline V gene, CDR1 is SGHKS and CDR2 is YYEKEE (reference sequence).

J is TRBJ2-7 and V is TRBV27, with a weak D call TRBD1 (6 bases). V lost 2 bases and J lost 2, with 7 bases in between. Germline assignment: CDR1 MNHEY and CDR2 SMNVEV (reference sequence). CDR3 length: 13 amino acids. In nucleotides, the CDR3 is TGTGCCAGCAGTTTAGGGGGCACCTACGAGCAGTACTTC. It translates to CASSLGGTYEQYF.

The chain combines TRBV7-8 with TRBJ2-3, with 7 bases aligning to TRBD1. From germline, CDR1 is SGHVS and CDR2 FQNEAQ. V dropped 4 bases and J dropped 3; count of bases not matched to a gene: 10. The CDR3 is made up of 16 amino acids. In DNA form, the CDR3 reads TGTGCCAGCAGCTCCGACAGGGTGTTTGTGACAGATACGCAGTATTTT. Its translation: CASSSDRVFVTDTQYF.

The chain employs TRBV19 and TRBJ1-5; TRBD1 is a possible D gene (5 bases). Germline V gene data show CDR1 as LNHDA and CDR2 as SQIVND (reference sequence). The ends were cut back, 8 bases at V and 4 bases at J, with 12 bases in the middle. The CDR3 loop spans 13 amino acids. The CDR3 here is CASAPTVNQPQHF. The CDR3 nucleotides are TGTGCCAGTGCACCGACAGTTAATCAGCCCCAGCATTTT.

This clone was detected only a few times. CDR3 sequence: CASSVSGSYEQYF. CDR3 in DNA: TGTGCCAGCAGTGTTAGCGGGAGCTACGAGCAGTACTTC. The V call is TRBV6-2 or TRBV6-3, the J call TRBJ2-7; 9 bases agree with TRBD2. Germline V gene data show CDR1 as MNHEY and CDR2 as SVGEGT. V was pared by 5 bases and J by 3 bases, with 2 bases of the junction left unmatched. The CDR3 totals 13 residues.

This chain uses TRBV11-2 with TRBJ2-7; TRBD2 aligns across 10 bases. Trimming took 5 bases from V and 2 from J; bases not matched to a gene: 9. The CDR3 loop spans 16 amino acids. CDR1 SGHAT and CDR2 FQNNGV come from the germline V gene. The chain's CDR3 is CASSPLKREGTYEQYF. The CDR3 DNA is TGTGCCAGCAGCCCACTCAAGCGGGAGGGCACCTACGAGCAGTACTTC.

This clone has a handful of counts. The V call is TRBV5-4, the J call TRBJ1-2; 10 nucleotides line up with TRBD1. Germline V gene sequence: CDR1 SGHNT, CDR2 YYREEE (reference sequence). The junction had 3 bases not matched to a gene; V was cut back by 2 bases and J by 8 bases. This CDR3 is built from 13 residues. CDR3 protein: CASSFDRGLGYTF. The CDR3 DNA sequence: TGTGCCAGCAGCTTCGACAGGGGGCTCGGCTACACCTTC. Supplemented by reference TRBV5-4 and TRBJ1-2, the full variable domain reads ETGVTQSPTHLIKTRGQQVTLRCSSQSGHNTVSWYQQALGQGPQFIFQYYREEENGRGNFPPRFSGLQFPNYSSELNVNALELDDSALYLCASSFDRGLGYTFGSGTRLTVV.

V is TRBV4-3 and J is TRBJ2-1, with D maybe TRBD2 (5 bases). V was clipped by 4 bases and J by 13 bases, with 17 bases between them. The CDR3 runs to 13 residues. Germline-derived CDR1 and CDR2 are LGHNA and YSLEER. The CDR3 region has the DNA TGCGCCAGCAGCCCGAAACTAGGCCGCATCCAGTTCTTC. This codes for CASSPKLGRIQFF.

The chain couples TRBV24-1 to TRBJ2-7, with a tentative D call TRBD2 (6 bases). The CDR3 spans 16 residues. CDR1 and CDR2 from the germline V gene are KGHDR and SFDVKD. The ends were cut back, 0 bases at V and 3 bases at J, with 14 bases in the middle. The DNA of the CDR3 is TGTGCCACCAGTGATTTGTGGGGACTTACCCACTACGAGCAGTACTTC. Translated: CATSDLWGLTHYEQYF.

This clone was recorded many times. The chain is built from TRBV7-6 and TRBJ1-6, with D uncertain. Trimming stripped 8 bases from V and 3 bases from J, with 5 bases between. Germline lookup yields CDR1 SGHVS and CDR2 FNYEAQ. The CDR3 contains 12 residues. The CDR3 loop is CASRDYNSPLHF. CDR3 DNA sequence: TGTGCCAGCCGAGACTATAATTCACCCCTCCACTTT. Variable domain in full (rest from reference TRBV7-6 and TRBJ1-6): GAGVSQSPRYKVTKRGQDVALRCDPISGHVSLYWYRQALGQGPEFLTYFNYEAQQDKSGLPNDRFSAERPEGSISTLTIQRTEQRDSAMYRCASRDYNSPLHFGNGTRLTVT.